This TCR beta chain was captured in a study of control samples from healthy donors and cancer patients. This clone showed up just once. The table came from immunoSEQ multiplex PCR; TCRdb's copy has only in-frame clones and leaves some out. The table records approximately 89,000 clones, approximately 89% of them present only once. CDR1 is MNHEY, CDR2 SVGAGI, per germline. Trimming took 7 bases from V and 9 from J; bases not matched to a gene: 10. The CDR3 spans 14 residues. The genes are TRBV6-5 and TRBJ1-2; 11 nucleotides align to TRBD1. Material for sequencing was blood. The receptor comes from a man aged 30 to 45 in good health. The CDR3, as DNA: TGTGCCAGCACCAACCGGGACAGGGGGTATAGCTACACCTTC. Translating it yields CASTNRDRGYSYTF.